Below, 12 T cell receptor beta chains from the same sample are listed, as sequenced in a study of blood T cells in healthy people across ages. Then a second PCR, running roughly 6 to 11 cycles, was carried out with a sample-barcoded 5' primer and a J-beta primer mix. TCRdb used MiXCR to reprocess the 5' RACE reads, holding one entry per CDR3 protein. The sample lists some 1.5 million distinct CDR3 sequences, about 30% occurring once. The sample was blood. These receptors all stem from a woman under 40 in good health.

This clonotype showed up just a few times. The gene calls are TRBV20-1 and TRBJ2-5; D call uncertain. V dropped 5 bases and J dropped 4 bases, with 8 bases sitting between them. This CDR3 is built from 11 residues. Germline CDR1 and CDR2: DFQATT and SNEGSKA (reference sequence). CDR3 coding DNA: TGCAGTGCTGGCCTCGTAGAGACCCAGTACTTC. This encodes CSAGLVETQYF.

This clonotype appeared a few times. This sequence joins TRBV2 and TRBJ2-5; D ambiguous. CDR3 length: 11 amino acids. The V gene lost 8 bases and the J gene lost 5 bases, with 9 bases spanning the gap. Germline CDR1 and CDR2: SNHLY and FYNNEI. Written as DNA, the CDR3 is TGTGCCAGCGCTGAAGTGGAGACCCAGTACTTC. Translated: CASAEVETQYF.

This rearrangement joins TRBV20-1 to TRBJ2-1; the D gene is possibly TRBD1 (6 bases). CDR1 and CDR2 from the germline V gene are DFQATT and SNEGSKA (reference sequence). The CDR3 is 15 residues long. The V end lost 5 bases, the J end lost 6 bases, and 20 bases lay between the germline ends. CDR3 residues: CSAQGPSRGSNEQFF. The CDR3 DNA follows: TGCAGTGCTCAAGGGCCGTCCAGGGGCAGCAATGAGCAGTTCTTC.

J is TRBJ1-1 and V is TRBV6-2 or TRBV6-3; D remains unclear. The ends were cut back, 0 bases at V and 1 base at J, with 9 bases in the middle. Germline V CDR1 and CDR2: MNHEY, SVGEGT. The CDR3 runs 15 residues. CDR3 nucleotide sequence: TGTGCCAGCAGTTACTCTGGAGCAGCGAACACTGAAGCTTTCTTT. Encoded protein: CASSYSGAANTEAFF.

Concerning this clonotype: A much bigger clone sits one base away, suggesting this may be a read error. The rearrangement uses TRBV2 and TRBJ2-7; maybe TRBD2 (6 bases). The V end lost 7 bases, the J end lost 2 bases, and 15 bases lay between the germline ends. The germline V gene encodes CDR1 SNHLY and CDR2 FYNNEI. The CDR3 is 14 amino acids. The CDR3 sequence: CASNEYGGPYEQYF. The CDR3 region has the DNA TGTGCCAGCAATGAGTACGGGGGTCCCTACGAGCAGTACTTC.

The chain recombines TRBV2 with TRBJ2-7; 8 nucleotides line up with TRBD2. This CDR3 region has 13 residues. From germline, CDR1 is SNHLY and CDR2 FYNNEI. The trim removed 7 bases at V and 3 bases at J, leaving 5 bases unmatched. The CDR3: CASKAGLDYEQYF. CDR3 DNA: TGTGCCAGCAAAGCGGGACTAGACTACGAGCAGTACTTC. Filled out from reference TRBV2 and TRBJ2-7, the complete variable domain reads EPEVTQTPSHQVTQMGQEVILRCVPISNHLYFYWYRQILGQKVEFLVSFYNNEISEKSEIFDDQFSVERPDGSNFTLKIRSTKLEDSAMYFCASKAGLDYEQYFGPGTRLTVT.

This clonotype was seen many times. The CDR3 here is CATGDVRKAYEQYF. CDR3 DNA sequence: TGTGCCACGGGAGATGTCAGAAAGGCCTACGAGCAGTACTTC. The chain is built from TRBV6-5 and TRBJ2-7; a weak D match, TRBD2 (6 bases). Germline CDR1 reads MNHEY; CDR2 reads SVGAGI. The CDR3 is 14 residues long. V shed 10 bases and J shed 2 bases, with 18 bases lying between them.

This clonotype was detected only a few times. The chain employs TRBV7-3 and TRBJ2-2; 9 nucleotides match TRBD1. Germline V gene lookup returns CDR1 SGHTA and CDR2 FQGTGA. V dropped 6 bases and J dropped 6; count of bases not matched to a gene: 8. This CDR3 region has 15 residues. The CDR3 DNA reads as TGTGCCAGCAGAAGAGGACAGGGGTCGGCCGGGGAGCTGTTTTTT. Its translation: CASRRGQGSAGELFF.

This clonotype was found a few times. The genes are TRBV7-6 and TRBJ1-6, with 10 bases lining up with TRBD1. Germline lookup yields CDR1 SGHVS and CDR2 FNYEAQ. Trimming removed 5 bases from V and 7 bases from J; junction bases left unmatched: 5. The CDR3 runs 15 residues. Here the CDR3 DNA reads TGTGCCAGCAGCGCGGGGACAGGGGTAAATTCACCCCTCCACTTT. Its translation: CASSAGTGVNSPLHF.

In this sample, this clonotype turned up a few times. The genes are TRBV7-2 and TRBJ2-1, with D unresolved. The CDR3 consists of 16 residues. Trimming removed 5 bases from V and 0 bases from J, with 14 bases in between. The germline V gene has CDR1 SGHTA and CDR2 FQGNSA. This chain's CDR3 is CASSIPDRSSYNEQFF. The CDR3 DNA follows: TGTGCCAGCAGCATACCGGACCGCAGCTCCTACAATGAGCAGTTCTTC.

This chain links TRBV7-2 with TRBJ2-1; 8 bases match TRBD2. CDR3 length: 16 amino acids. CDR1 and CDR2 from the germline V gene are SGHTA and FQGNSA. Unmatched junction bases numbered 4, after V lost 1 base and J lost 2 bases. The chain's CDR3 is CASSLDSGVTYNEQFF. The CDR3 DNA is TGTGCCAGCAGCTTAGATAGCGGGGTTACCTACAATGAGCAGTTCTTC. Full variable domain (outside the CDR3, taken from reference TRBV7-2 and TRBJ2-1): GAGVSQSPSNKVTEKGKDVELRCDPISGHTALYWYRQSLGQGLEFLIYFQGNSAPDKSGLPSDRFSAERTGGSVSTLTIQRTQQEDSAVYLCASSLDSGVTYNEQFFGPGTRLTVL.

This clonotype has only a few counts. The V gene is TRBV29-1, the J gene TRBJ1-4, with TRBD1 matching 7 bases. This CDR3 is 15 amino acids long. Germline V gene lookup returns CDR1 SQVTM and CDR2 ANQGSEA. V gave up 6 bases and J gave up 1 base; unmatched junction bases: 8. The CDR3 bases are TGCAGCGTATCACAGGGGCGTGAAACTAATGAAAAACTGTTTTTT. Protein product: CSVSQGRETNEKLFF.